Following are 10 T cell receptor beta chains from one sample sequenced in a study of blood T cell repertoires in COVID-19 (dated by TCRdb to 2018 to 2020). Library creation used the immunoSEQ multiplex PCR assay. The clones in this table, taken by TCRdb from immuneACCESS, are in-frame only. Not every clone is retained; where verified, under half of the shortfall comes from an unresolved V gene, and the cause of the rest is unknown. The sample table lists some 190,000 clones, roughly 80% of them with a count of one. Approximately 19% of the sample is taken by the ten largest. The sample comprised peripheral blood. The receptors were gathered from a human donor in a cohort sampled during active COVID-19.

The rearrangement joins TRBV7-9 to TRBJ2-7; 14 bases are a match to TRBD2. CDR3 length: 19 residues. V gave up 4 bases and J gave up 2 bases; unmatched junction bases: 13. Germline lookup yields CDR1 SEHNR and CDR2 FQNEAQ (reference sequence). CDR3 nucleotide sequence: TGTGCCAGCAGCTACCTCGGGACTAGCGGGGGTAAAGGGACCTACGAGCAGTACTTC. It encodes CASSYLGTSGGKGTYEQYF.

The V and J genes are TRBV30 and TRBJ2-1; TRBD2 matches 8 bases. The CDR3 loop spans 15 amino acids. Germline-derived CDR1 and CDR2 are GTSNPN and SVGIG (reference sequence). J lost 12 bases, V lost 3 bases, and 16 bases had no gene match. The CDR3 protein is CAWRELLLAVSGQFF. The DNA of the CDR3 is TGTGCCTGGAGAGAGCTATTACTAGCGGTTAGCGGGCAGTTCTTC.

The chain has TRBV18 and TRBJ1-5; D may be TRBD1 (6 bases). The germline V gene encodes CDR1 KGHSH and CDR2 LQKENI. This CDR3 spans 15 amino acids. Trimming took 2 bases from V and 3 from J, leaving 11 bases between them. In nucleotides, the CDR3 is TGTGCCAGCTCACCAATTGGACAGCCCAATCAGCCCCAGCATTTT. Translation: CASSPIGQPNQPQHF.

This chain connects TRBV5-5 to TRBJ2-2, with 7 bases that match TRBD2. The CDR3 is 14 amino acids. Trimming removed 3 bases from V and 7 bases from J; junction bases left unmatched: 6. Germline V gives CDR1 SGHKS, CDR2 YYEKEE (reference sequence). CDR3 sequence: CASSWEGRHGELFF. In nucleotides, the CDR3 is TGTGCCAGCAGCTGGGAGGGGCGTCACGGGGAGCTGTTTTTT.

The chain uses TRBV7-8 and TRBJ1-4, with no clear D. The germline CDR1 and CDR2 sequences are SGHVS and FQNEAQ. Trimming took 1 base from V and 12 from J, leaving 6 bases between them. The CDR3 sequence is 11 residues long. The CDR3 DNA sequence: TGTGCCAGCAGCTTAGGTCAGGAACTGTTTTTT. It specifies CASSLGQELFF.

The genes are TRBV5-4 and TRBJ2-3; TRBD2 agrees at 14 bases. The CDR3 is 18 amino acids. Germline-derived CDR1 and CDR2 are SGHNT and YYREEE (reference sequence). The trim removed 0 bases at V and 4 bases at J, leaving 7 bases unmatched. As DNA, the CDR3 is TGTGCCAGCAGCTTGGGACCCGGACTAGCGGGAGGTGCAGATACGCAGTATTTT. Amino acid sequence: CASSLGPGLAGGADTQYF.

This clone has just a few counts. The CDR3 DNA is TGTGCCTGGGGGCATGGATTGAACACTGAAGCTTTCTTT. It is translated as CAWGHGLNTEAFF. V is TRBV30 and J is TRBJ1-1, with D unresolved. Trimming removed 5 bases from V and 0 bases from J, with 10 bases in between. Germline V gives CDR1 GTSNPN, CDR2 SVGIG (reference sequence). CDR3 length: 13 amino acids.

V is TRBV6-5 and J is TRBJ1-2, with D maybe TRBD1 (6 bases). Germline CDR1 reads MNHEY; CDR2 reads SVGAGI. This CDR3 has 11 residues. The CDR3 DNA follows: TGTGTACAGGGATCGGGCTATGGCTACACCTTC. It specifies CVQGSGYGYTF.

In its sample, this clone was seen a few times. The V and J genes are TRBV3-1 (or the pseudogene TRBV3-2) and TRBJ1-5; D ambiguous. Germline V gene sequence: CDR1 LGHDT, CDR2 YNNKEL (reference sequence). Between the trimmed V and J ends, which lost 1 base and 7 bases, there was a span of 8 bases. CDR3 size: 13 residues. This CDR3 reads CASSQGVRQPQHF. In DNA form, the CDR3 reads TGTGCCAGCAGCCAAGGGGTCAGGCAGCCCCAGCATTTT.

The chain is built from TRBV18 and TRBJ1-5, with 8 nucleotides matching TRBD1. Looked up from germline, CDR1 is KGHSH and CDR2 is LQKENI. Trimming took 4 bases from V and 5 from J; bases not matched to a gene: 4. This CDR3 is built from 14 residues. The CDR3 region is CASSQDREDQPQHF. DNA of the CDR3: TGTGCCAGCTCACAGGACAGGGAGGATCAGCCCCAGCATTTT.